This T cell receptor (beta chain) came from a study of blood T cells in healthy people across ages. This CDR3 has 17 residues. CDR1 is MNHEY, CDR2 SVGAGI, per germline. The V and J ends lost 0 bases and 5 bases respectively, with 19 bases between them. With a J-beta primer mix and a sample-barcoded 5' primer, a second PCR ran about 7 to 11 cycles. TCRdb analysed the 5' RACE reads with MiXCR anew, one entry per CDR3 protein. The sample consists of hundreds of thousands of distinct CDR3 sequences, approximately 25% of them appearing once. As concerns this clonotype: The antigen is unknown.

Findings and limits, study-wide: Using unsorted PBMCs precluded a conclusive naive versus antigen-experienced comparison.

These data were also reused for a study on T cells of mothers and their children. That paper notes: From each mother came over 8 million TCR beta CDR3 reads, and from each child came about 3 million. Mothers and children who were related shared slightly more overlap than unrelated pairs, but not significantly more.

This TCR was sampled from a boy between 5 and 17 years old in good health. J is TRBJ2-5 and V is TRBV6-5, with TRBD1 as a possible D gene (7 bases). The sample consisted of blood. The CDR3 region is CASSYSYRQGGGETQYF. The CDR3 DNA is TGTGCCAGCAGTTACTCCTATCGACAGGGAGGAGGGGAGACCCAGTACTTC.